This T cell receptor (beta chain) is from a study of T cell responses to AZD1222 COVID-19 vaccine. Data came from immunoSEQ multiplex PCR; TCRdb stores just in-frame clones and leaves some out. The repertoire holds 150,000 or so clones, with approximately 87% as singletons. Germline V CDR1 and CDR2: SGHRS, YFSETQ. Deletions cut 4 bases from V and 7 bases from J, with 12 bases between. CDR3 length equals 14 residues. Remarks on this clone: Its antigen is unidentified.

Study results and limitations: Across spike, vaccine-associated CD4 TCRs were found, dominant at 160-218 and 743-854.

The sequenced sample was peripheral blood, obtained on day 0 of MenACWY control vaccination. This TCR was sampled from an adult in good health. The chain links TRBV5-1 to TRBJ1-6, with D perhaps TRBD1 (5 bases). The DNA for the CDR3 is TGCGCCAGCAGCCCCGGGACTGGGAATTCACCCCTCCACTTT. Protein sequence: CASSPGTGNSPLHF.